The rows below give T cell receptor beta chains drawn from one sample of a study of identical twins. TCRdb reanalysed the 5' RACE reads using MiXCR and keeps one entry per CDR3 protein. The sample lists approximately 490,000 distinct CDR3 sequences; 20% to 25% were seen once. The same sample was also studied in work on yellow fever vaccine responses in identical twins.

The sequencing input was CD4+ T cells sorted from blood. All receptors derive from a woman between 18 and 29 years old in good health. Both conserved end residues are part of each CDR3. A D gene is named only where the DNA matches it firmly. Size values are once, few and many counts, or a class for expanded clones, and some rows have none.

>TRBV5-6|.|TRBJ2-3|.
CASSLGGIADTQYF
TGTGCCAGCAGCTTGGGGGGTATTGCGGATACGCAGTATTTT
>TRBV27|few|TRBJ2-7|TRBD2
CASSFRAGVVIDEQYF
TGTGCCAGCAGTTTTCGAGCGGGAGTTGTAATCGACGAGCAGTACTTC
>TRBV28|few|TRBJ2-5|.
CASSFRGWETQYF
TGTGCCAGCAGTTTCCGTGGTTGGGAGACCCAGTACTTC
>TRBV19|.|TRBJ2-1|TRBD2
CASNSPGTSGYNEQFF
TGTGCCAGTAATTCCCCTGGGACTAGCGGATACAATGAGCAGTTCTTC
>TRBV10-3|.|TRBJ2-3|TRBD1
CAISEFGTGGNSDTQYF
TGTGCCATCAGCGAGTTCGGGACAGGGGGCAATTCAGATACGCAGTATTTT
>TRBV19|.|TRBJ2-2|.
CASSTSGTRNTGELFF
TGTGCCAGTAGTACCTCCGGGACACGGAACACCGGGGAGCTGTTTTTT
>TRBV14|.|TRBJ2-7|TRBD2
CASSPFGTSGTYEQYF
TGTGCCAGCAGCCCCTTCGGAACTAGCGGGACGTACGAGCAGTACTTC
>TRBV24-1|few|TRBJ2-6|TRBD1
CATSQGPYGANVLTF
TGTGCCACTTCACAGGGGCCTTATGGGGCCAACGTCCTGACTTTC
>TRBV5-6|.|TRBJ2-3|TRBD2
CASSLAGTSGSSTDTQYF
TGTGCCAGCAGCTTGGCTGGGACTAGCGGGAGTAGCACAGATACGCAGTATTTT
>TRBV4-1|.|TRBJ2-2|TRBD2
CASSQASSGANTGELFF
TGCGCCAGCAGCCAAGCATCTAGCGGGGCAAACACCGGGGAGCTGTTTTTT
>TRBV24-1|.|TRBJ2-1|TRBD2
CATSDGGGAYNEQFF
TGTGCCACCAGTGACGGTGGGGGGGCCTACAATGAGCAGTTCTTC
>TRBV10-3|few|TRBJ1-2|.
CAISESGYGYTF
TGTGCCATCAGTGAGTCGGGTTATGGCTACACCTTC
>TRBV28|.|TRBJ2-7|.
CASVSGTSYEQYF
TGTGCCAGCGTATCGGGGACATCCTACGAGCAGTACTTC
>TRBV5-1|many|TRBJ1-2|.
CASSAGTDYGYTF
TGCGCCAGCAGCGCCGGGACTGACTATGGCTACACCTTC
>TRBV20-1|.|TRBJ2-7|.
CSARDLSSSSYEQYF
TGCAGTGCTAGAGATCTCTCCAGCAGCTCCTACGAGCAGTACTTC
>TRBV7-8|.|TRBJ2-2|TRBD2
CASSQAGLVLSAGELFF
TGTGCCAGCAGCCAAGCAGGACTAGTTCTTAGCGCCGGGGAGCTGTTTTTT
>TRBV7-9|.|TRBJ1-1|.
CASSLGPGENTEAFF
TGTGCCAGCAGCTTAGGACCAGGGGAGAACACTGAAGCTTTCTTT
>TRBV5-1|few|TRBJ2-3|.
CASSLSGENTQYF
TGCGCCAGCAGCTTGTCAGGGGAAAATACGCAGTATTTT
>TRBV5-1|few|TRBJ2-4|TRBD1
CASSSQGGQNIQYF
TGCGCCAGCAGCTCACAGGGGGGACAAAACATTCAGTACTTC
>TRBV7-8|many|TRBJ2-1|TRBD1
CASSPGTGVSYNEQFF
TGTGCCAGCAGTCCCGGGACAGGGGTCTCCTACAATGAGCAGTTCTTC
>TRBV24-1|.|TRBJ2-3|.
CATSDFRTGDTQYF
TGTGCCACCAGTGATTTTCGTACGGGAGATACGCAGTATTTT
>TRBV2|few|TRBJ2-3|.
CASSEGLVPTDTQYF
TGTGCCAGCAGTGAAGGGCTAGTCCCCACAGATACGCAGTATTTT
>TRBV10-1|.|TRBJ2-1|TRBD1
CASSRTGKNEQFF
TGCGCCAGCAGTCGGACAGGGAAGAATGAGCAGTTCTTC
>TRBV19|.|TRBJ1-2|.
CASSMNGGAYGYTF
TGTGCCAGTAGTATGAACGGGGGCGCCTATGGCTACACCTTC
>TRBV5-1|few|TRBJ1-4|TRBD1
CASSPVEGGKLFF
TGCGCCAGCAGCCCAGTTGAAGGGGGCAAACTGTTTTTT
>TRBV2|few|TRBJ2-3|.
CASPDTQYF
TGTGCCAGCCCAGATACGCAGTATTTT
>TRBV5-1|.|TRBJ2-1|TRBD2
CASSLGGTSGQYNEQFF
TGCGCCAGCAGCTTGGGCGGGACTAGCGGACAATACAATGAGCAGTTCTTC
>TRBV12-3/TRBV12-4|.|TRBJ2-7|.
CASSFSQGTYEQYF
TGTGCCAGCAGTTTCTCCCAGGGGACGTACGAGCAGTACTTC
>TRBV12-3/TRBV12-4|.|TRBJ1-5|.
CASSFQGQPQHF
TGTGCCAGCAGTTTTCAGGGTCAGCCCCAGCATTTT
>TRBV18|.|TRBJ2-5|.
CASSPPPGRETQYF
TGTGCCAGCTCACCACCCCCAGGGCGCGAGACCCAGTACTTC
>TRBV15|.|TRBJ2-1|TRBD2
CATSRDLGTSGRSGNEQFF
TGTGCCACCAGCAGAGATTTAGGGACTAGCGGGAGATCTGGCAATGAGCAGTTCTTC
>TRBV3-1|.|TRBJ1-1|.
CASSQGHNTEAFF
TGTGCCAGCAGCCAAGGTCATAACACTGAAGCTTTCTTT
>TRBV12-3/TRBV12-4|few|TRBJ2-7|TRBD1
CASSPPPGTGSSYEQYF
TGTGCCAGCAGTCCACCACCCGGGACAGGTAGCTCCTACGAGCAGTACTTC
>TRBV7-9|.|TRBJ2-1|.
CASSSGTEQFF
TGTGCCAGCAGCTCCGGGACAGAGCAGTTCTTC
>TRBV12-3/TRBV12-4|few|TRBJ2-7|.
CASSHLLYEQYF
TGTGCCAGCAGTCACCTCCTTTACGAGCAGTACTTC
>TRBV5-6|few|TRBJ2-5|.
CASSSGNYRSGKETQYF
TGTGCCAGCAGCTCCGGAAACTATCGAAGCGGTAAAGAGACCCAGTACTTC
>TRBV20-1|few|TRBJ2-7|.
CSARGGGPPYEQYF
TGCAGTGCTAGAGGCGGGGGCCCCCCCTACGAGCAGTACTTC
>TRBV20-1|few|TRBJ2-1|.
CSGSGSFNEQFF
TGCAGTGGCAGTGGGTCTTTCAATGAGCAGTTCTTC
>TRBV7-9|many|TRBJ2-1|TRBD2
CASSLARIAGLYEQFF
TGTGCCAGCAGCTTAGCGAGGATAGCGGGGCTCTATGAGCAGTTCTTC
>TRBV2|few|TRBJ2-5|TRBD1
CASNRGFETQYF
TGTGCCAGCAACAGGGGGTTTGAGACCCAGTACTTC
>TRBV12-3/TRBV12-4|few|TRBJ2-7|.
CASSLERLGASYEQYF
TGTGCCAGCAGTTTAGAGCGACTAGGGGCATCCTACGAGCAGTACTTC
>TRBV12-3/TRBV12-4|.|TRBJ2-2|TRBD1
CASSFVVGQITGELFF
TGTGCCAGCAGTTTCGTCGTGGGACAGATCACCGGGGAGCTGTTTTTT
>TRBV18|few|TRBJ2-2|.
CASSPPNIWRGGTGELFF
TGTGCCAGCTCACCCCCCAATATCTGGCGGGGAGGCACCGGGGAGCTGTTTTTT
>TRBV2|.|TRBJ1-2|.
CASITRVSNYGYTF
TGTGCCAGCATTACAAGGGTATCGAACTATGGCTACACCTTC
>TRBV28|.|TRBJ1-2|.
CASSLIARGNYGYTF
TGTGCCAGCAGTTTAATCGCCAGGGGTAACTATGGCTACACCTTC
>TRBV24-1|few|TRBJ1-1|.
CADPGHVPTAFF
TGTGCCGACCCGGGCCACGTTCCGACAGCTTTCTTT
>TRBV7-3|few|TRBJ2-1|TRBD2
CASEETSGRGEQFF
TGTGCTTCCGAGGAGACTAGCGGGAGAGGTGAGCAGTTCTTC
>TRBV9|.|TRBJ1-1|.
CASRTGPTRLGTEAFF
TGTGCCAGCAGAACCGGGCCAACAAGGTTAGGCACTGAAGCTTTCTTT